This TCR beta chain was recorded in a study of OX40 agonist ivuxolimab in advanced cancers. Study-level information: Previous treatment with anti-PD-1, anti-PD-L1 or anti-CTLA-4 therapy was allowed; about 37% had received some.

There are 12 residues in the CDR3. The V gene lost 4 bases and the J gene lost 4 bases, with 7 bases spanning the gap. Germline V gives CDR1 SGHVS, CDR2 FQNEAQ. Turning to this clone: What it binds is unknown.

Repertoires were generated with immunoSEQ multiplex PCR, while TCRdb's copy carries only in-frame clones and drops some. The sample shows 20,000 to 25,000 clones, 65% to 85% of them seen only once. Findings and limits, study-wide: Some patients who did not respond also had low normalized T-cell clonal expansion. The CD4+ and CD8+ T cells in the blood had expanded clonally by week 6 at 0.1 to 3.0 mg/kg.

The sample consisted of CD4+ or CD8+ T cells sorted from blood, taken in a trial of the OX40 agonist ivuxolimab. The clonotype comes from an adult with an advanced solid tumor such as melanoma, head and neck, liver or kidney cancer. J is TRBJ1-1 and V is TRBV7-8; D is unclear. CDR3 nucleotides: TGTGCCAGCAGCTCGCTAAGCACTGAAGCTTTCTTT. Protein sequence: CASSSLSTEAFF.